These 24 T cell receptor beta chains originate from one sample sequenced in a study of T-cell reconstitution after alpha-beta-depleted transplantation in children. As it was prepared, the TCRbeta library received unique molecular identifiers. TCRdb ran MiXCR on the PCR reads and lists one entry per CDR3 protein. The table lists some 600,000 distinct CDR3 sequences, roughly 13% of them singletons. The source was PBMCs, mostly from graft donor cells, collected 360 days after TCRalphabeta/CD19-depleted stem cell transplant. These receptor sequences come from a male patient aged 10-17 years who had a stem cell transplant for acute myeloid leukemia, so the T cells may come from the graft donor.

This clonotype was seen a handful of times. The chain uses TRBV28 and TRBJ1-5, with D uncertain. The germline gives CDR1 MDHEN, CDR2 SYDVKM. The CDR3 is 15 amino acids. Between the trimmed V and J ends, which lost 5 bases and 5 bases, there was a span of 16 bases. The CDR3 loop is CASSRPGGSYQPQHF. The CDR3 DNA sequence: TGTGCCAGCAGTCGACCCGGCGGATCCTATCAGCCCCAGCATTTT.

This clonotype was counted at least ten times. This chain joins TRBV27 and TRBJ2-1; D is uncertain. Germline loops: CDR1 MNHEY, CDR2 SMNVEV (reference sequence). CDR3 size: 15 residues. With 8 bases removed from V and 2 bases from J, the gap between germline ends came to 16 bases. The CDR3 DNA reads TGTGCCAGCTTCCTCCCCGGAACACCCTACAATGAGCAGTTCTTC. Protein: CASFLPGTPYNEQFF.

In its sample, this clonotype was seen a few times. The CDR3 DNA reads as TGTGCCAGCAGTAAAGGACGGATCCAGGACTCGCAGTATTTT. It codes for CASSKGRIQDSQYF. The chain combines TRBV27 with TRBJ2-3; possibly TRBD2 for D (5 bases). The CDR3 contains 14 residues. CDR1 MNHEY and CDR2 SMNVEV come from the germline V gene (reference sequence). The germline V and J ends were trimmed by 5 bases and 10 bases, with 19 bases remaining between them.

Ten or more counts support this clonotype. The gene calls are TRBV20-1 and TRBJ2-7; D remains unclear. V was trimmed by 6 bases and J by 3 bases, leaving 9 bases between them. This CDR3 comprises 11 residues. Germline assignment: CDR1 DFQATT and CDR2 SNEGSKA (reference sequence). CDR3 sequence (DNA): TGCAGTGCCCGGGTTCGCTACGAGCAGTACTTC. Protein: CSARVRYEQYF.

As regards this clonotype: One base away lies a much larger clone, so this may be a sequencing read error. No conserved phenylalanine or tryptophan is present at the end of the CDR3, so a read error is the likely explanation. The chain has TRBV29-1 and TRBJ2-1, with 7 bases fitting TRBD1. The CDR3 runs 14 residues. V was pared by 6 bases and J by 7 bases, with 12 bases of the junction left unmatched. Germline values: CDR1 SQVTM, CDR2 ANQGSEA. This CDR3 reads CSVLRQGGRNEQFC. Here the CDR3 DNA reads TGCAGCGTACTAAGACAGGGTGGGAGAAATGAGCAGTTCTGC.

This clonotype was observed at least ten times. DNA for the CDR3: TGTGCCAGCAGTCTAAGCCGGGACTCCAATGAGCAGTTCTTC. Translation: CASSLSRDSNEQFF. The chain carries TRBV6-2 or TRBV6-3 and TRBJ2-1; D is possibly TRBD2 (6 bases). Germline V gene sequence: CDR1 MNHEY, CDR2 SVGEGT. V was trimmed by 5 bases and J by 6 bases, leaving 14 bases between them. The CDR3 spans 14 residues.

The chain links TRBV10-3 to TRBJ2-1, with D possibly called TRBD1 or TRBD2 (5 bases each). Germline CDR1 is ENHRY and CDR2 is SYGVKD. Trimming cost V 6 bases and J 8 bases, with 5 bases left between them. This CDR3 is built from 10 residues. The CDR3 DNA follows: TGTGCCATCAGGGGGGATGAGCAGTTCTTC. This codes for CAIRGDEQFF.

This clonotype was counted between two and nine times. Here the CDR3 reads CASNQVLNTEAFF. In DNA form, the CDR3 reads TGTGCCAGCAACCAGGTCTTGAACACTGAAGCTTTCTTT. J is TRBJ1-1 and V is TRBV6-2 or TRBV6-3; D is undetermined. This CDR3 has 13 residues. CDR1 and CDR2 from the germline V gene are MNHEY and SVGEGT. Trimming shortened V by 7 bases and J by 0 bases, and 9 bases separated the two germline ends.

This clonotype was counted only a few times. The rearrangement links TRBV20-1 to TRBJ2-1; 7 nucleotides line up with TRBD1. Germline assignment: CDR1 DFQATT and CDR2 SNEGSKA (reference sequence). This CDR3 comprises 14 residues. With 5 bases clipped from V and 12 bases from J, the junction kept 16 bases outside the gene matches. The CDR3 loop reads CSALQGSYFVAQFF. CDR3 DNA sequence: TGCAGTGCTTTACAGGGGTCTTACTTTGTTGCGCAGTTCTTC.

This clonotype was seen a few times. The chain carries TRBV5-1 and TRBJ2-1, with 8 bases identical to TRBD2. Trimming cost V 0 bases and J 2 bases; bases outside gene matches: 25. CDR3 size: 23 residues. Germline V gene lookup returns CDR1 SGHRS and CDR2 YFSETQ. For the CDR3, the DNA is TGCGCCAGCAGCTTGGCCTTGGAGCGGGAGCCGGTTGGTTCAATATGGACCTACAATGAGCAGTTCTTC. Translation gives CASSLALEREPVGSIWTYNEQFF.

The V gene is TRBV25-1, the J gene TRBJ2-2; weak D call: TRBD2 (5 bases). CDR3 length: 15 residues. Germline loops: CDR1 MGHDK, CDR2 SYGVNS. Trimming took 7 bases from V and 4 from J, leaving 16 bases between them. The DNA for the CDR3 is TGTGCCAGCACCAGAACCAGCGGTTCCACCGGGGAGCTGTTTTTT. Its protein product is CASTRTSGSTGELFF.

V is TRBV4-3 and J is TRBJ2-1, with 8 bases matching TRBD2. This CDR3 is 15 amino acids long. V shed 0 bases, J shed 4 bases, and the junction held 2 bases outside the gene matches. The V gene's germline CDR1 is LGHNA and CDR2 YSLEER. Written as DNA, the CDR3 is TGCGCCAGCAGCCAAGAACCTAGCGGGTACAATGAGCAGTTCTTC. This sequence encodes CASSQEPSGYNEQFF.

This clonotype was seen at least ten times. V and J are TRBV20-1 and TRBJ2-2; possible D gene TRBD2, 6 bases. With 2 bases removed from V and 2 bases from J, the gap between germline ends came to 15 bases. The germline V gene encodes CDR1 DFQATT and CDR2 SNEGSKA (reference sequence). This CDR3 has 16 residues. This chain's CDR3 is CSARPTGLLNTGELFF. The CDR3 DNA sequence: TGCAGTGCTAGACCAACCGGACTACTTAACACCGGGGAGCTGTTTTTT.

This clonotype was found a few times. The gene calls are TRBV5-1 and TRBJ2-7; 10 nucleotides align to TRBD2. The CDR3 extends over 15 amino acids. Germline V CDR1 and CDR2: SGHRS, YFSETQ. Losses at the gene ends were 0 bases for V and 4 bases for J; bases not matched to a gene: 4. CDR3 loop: CASSLDPSGGYEQYF. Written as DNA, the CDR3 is TGCGCCAGCAGCTTGGATCCTAGCGGGGGATACGAGCAGTACTTC.

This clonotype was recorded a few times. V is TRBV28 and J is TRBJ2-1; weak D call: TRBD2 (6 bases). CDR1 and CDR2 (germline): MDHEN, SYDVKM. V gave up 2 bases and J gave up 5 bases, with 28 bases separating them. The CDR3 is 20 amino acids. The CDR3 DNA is TGTGCCAGCAGTTTAGGACCGAGCATAGGGGTAATCGGGAGAGACAATGAGCAGTTCTTC. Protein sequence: CASSLGPSIGVIGRDNEQFF.

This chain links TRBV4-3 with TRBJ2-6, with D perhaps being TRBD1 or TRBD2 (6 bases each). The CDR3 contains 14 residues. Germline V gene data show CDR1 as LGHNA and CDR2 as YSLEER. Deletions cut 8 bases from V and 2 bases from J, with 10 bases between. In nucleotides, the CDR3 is TGCGCCAGCCGAGGGGGGACTGGGGCCAACGTCCTGACTTTC. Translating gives CASRGGTGANVLTF.

The CDR3 reads CATSSPRDSPLAGYDTGELFF. The CDR3 DNA is TGTGCCACCAGCAGTCCCCGGGACAGCCCTCTAGCGGGATACGACACCGGGGAGCTGTTTTTT. The chain is built from TRBV15 and TRBJ2-2; 9 bases line up with TRBD2. V lost 3 bases to trimming and J lost 3 bases; unmatched junction nucleotides: 20. Per the germline V gene, CDR1 is LNHNV and CDR2 is YYDKDF (reference sequence). This CDR3 contains 21 residues.

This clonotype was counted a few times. CDR3 in amino acids: CAISFTGRTYEQYF. DNA for the CDR3: TGTGCCATCAGTTTTACGGGACGGACCTACGAGCAGTACTTC. The V and J genes are TRBV10-3 and TRBJ2-7; D assignment may be TRBD1 or TRBD2 (5 bases each). Trimming cost V 5 bases and J 2 bases, with 13 bases left between them. The CDR3 has 14 amino acids. Germline V gene lookup returns CDR1 ENHRY and CDR2 SYGVKD.

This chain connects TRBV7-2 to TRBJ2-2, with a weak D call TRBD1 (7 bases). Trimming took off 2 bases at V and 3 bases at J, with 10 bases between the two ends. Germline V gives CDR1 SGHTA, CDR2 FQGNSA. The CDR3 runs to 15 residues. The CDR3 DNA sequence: TGTGCCAGCAGCTTAATCAGGGGGGACACCGGGGAGCTGTTTTTT. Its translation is CASSLIRGDTGELFF. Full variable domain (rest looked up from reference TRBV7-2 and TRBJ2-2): GAGVSQSPSNKVTEKGKDVELRCDPISGHTALYWYRQSLGQGLEFLIYFQGNSAPDKSGLPSDRFSAERTGGSVSTLTIQRTQQEDSAVYLCASSLIRGDTGELFFGEGSRLTVL.

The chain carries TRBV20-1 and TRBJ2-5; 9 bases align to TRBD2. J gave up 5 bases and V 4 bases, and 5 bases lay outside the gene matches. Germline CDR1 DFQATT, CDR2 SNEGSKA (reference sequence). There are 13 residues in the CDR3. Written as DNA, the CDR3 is TGCAGTGCTACCAAGACTAGCGGCGAGACCCAGTACTTC. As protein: CSATKTSGETQYF.

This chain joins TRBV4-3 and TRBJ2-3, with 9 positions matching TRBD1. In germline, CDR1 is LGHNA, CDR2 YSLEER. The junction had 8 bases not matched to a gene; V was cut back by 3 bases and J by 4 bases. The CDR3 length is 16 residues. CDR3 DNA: TGCGCCAGCAGCCATGTCGGGACAGGGTTCTCAGATACGCAGTATTTT. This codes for CASSHVGTGFSDTQYF.

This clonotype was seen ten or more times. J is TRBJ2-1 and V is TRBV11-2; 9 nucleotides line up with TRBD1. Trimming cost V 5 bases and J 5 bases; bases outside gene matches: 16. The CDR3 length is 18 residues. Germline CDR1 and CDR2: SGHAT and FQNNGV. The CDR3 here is CASSTLLGTGGRNNEQFF. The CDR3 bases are TGTGCCAGCAGCACCCTCCTGGGTACAGGGGGCAGGAACAATGAGCAGTTCTTC.

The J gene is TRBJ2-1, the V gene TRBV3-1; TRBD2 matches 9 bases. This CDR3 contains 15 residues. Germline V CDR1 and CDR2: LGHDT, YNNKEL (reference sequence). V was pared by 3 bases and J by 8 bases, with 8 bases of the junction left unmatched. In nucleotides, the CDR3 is TGTGCCAGCAGCCAGTGGCGGGAGGGCCGCGATGAGCAGTTCTTC. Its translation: CASSQWREGRDEQFF.

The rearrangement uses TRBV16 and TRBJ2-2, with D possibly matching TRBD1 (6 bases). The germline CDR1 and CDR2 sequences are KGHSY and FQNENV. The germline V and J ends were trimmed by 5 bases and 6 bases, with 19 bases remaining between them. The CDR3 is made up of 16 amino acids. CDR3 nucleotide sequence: TGTGCCAGCAGCGGAGGTGGACAGCTCGGGGCCGGGGAGCTGTTTTTT. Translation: CASSGGGQLGAGELFF.